This T cell receptor (beta chain) was sequenced for a study of T cell changes during pregnancy in multiple sclerosis. Produced via immunoSEQ multiplex PCR; TCRdb's table is partial and in-frame only. The sample carries some 53,000 clones, around 92% recorded once. This sample comprised CD4+ T cells from peripheral blood mononuclear cells, obtained in the third trimester of pregnancy. The clonotype originates from a female donor with multiple sclerosis, enrolled in a pregnancy study.

The CDR3 spells CASSLAGTGGMETQYF. The CDR3 region has the DNA TGCGCCAGCAGCTTGGCCGGGACAGGGGGTATGGAGACCCAGTACTTC. V is TRBV5-1 and J is TRBJ2-5, with TRBD1 identical over 11 bases. V was pared by 0 bases and J by 5 bases, with 6 bases of the junction left unmatched. Germline CDR1 is SGHRS and CDR2 is YFSETQ. There are 16 residues in the CDR3. Combining the CDR3 with reference TRBV5-1 and TRBJ2-5 gives the whole variable domain KAGVTQTPRYLIKTRGQQVTLSCSPISGHRSVSWYQQTPGQGLQFLFEYFSETQRNKGNFPGRFSGRQFSNSRSEMNVSTLELGDSALYLCASSLAGTGGMETQYFGPGTRLLVL.